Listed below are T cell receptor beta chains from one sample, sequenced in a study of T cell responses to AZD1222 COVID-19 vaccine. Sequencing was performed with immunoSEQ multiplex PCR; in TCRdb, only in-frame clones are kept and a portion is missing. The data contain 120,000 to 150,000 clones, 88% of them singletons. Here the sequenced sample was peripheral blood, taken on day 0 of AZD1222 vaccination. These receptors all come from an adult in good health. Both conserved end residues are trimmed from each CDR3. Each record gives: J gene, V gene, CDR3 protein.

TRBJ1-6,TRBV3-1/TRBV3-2,ASSQEGTSFRPLH
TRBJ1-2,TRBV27,ASSLGTYYGYT
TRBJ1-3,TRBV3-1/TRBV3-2,ASSQLQGNTIY
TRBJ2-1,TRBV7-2,ASSLQWGNEQF
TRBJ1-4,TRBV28,ASSAQGATNEKLF
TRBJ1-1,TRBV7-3,ASSLSYAVNTEAF
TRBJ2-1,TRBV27,ASSLGSSGGAREQF
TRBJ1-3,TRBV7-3,ASSPGGSTGNTIY
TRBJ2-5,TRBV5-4,ASSWDRLQETQY
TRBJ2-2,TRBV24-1,ATSDYSRPAGELF
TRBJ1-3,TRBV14,ASGQGRSGNTIY
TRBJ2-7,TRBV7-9,ASSPTSGGFSYEQY
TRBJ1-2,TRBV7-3,ASSPYEGGQGYT
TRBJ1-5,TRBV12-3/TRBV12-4,ASRGTGNQPQH
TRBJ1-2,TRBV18,ASSPGGQDYGYT
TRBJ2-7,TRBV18,ASSPRTGRWNEQY
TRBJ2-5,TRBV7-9,ASSSPPGGGSETQY
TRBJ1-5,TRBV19,ASTRGDRGYFNQPQH
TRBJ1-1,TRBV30,AWSVSSEAF
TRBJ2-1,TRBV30,AWARLTGDEQF
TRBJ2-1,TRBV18,ASSPRGPPNEQF
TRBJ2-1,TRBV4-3,ASSRDGQGSGDEQF
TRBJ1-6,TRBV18,ASSPPYSYNSPLH
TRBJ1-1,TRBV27,ASSEPGRGGAKEAF
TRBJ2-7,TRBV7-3,ASSLKGTGLTTEQY
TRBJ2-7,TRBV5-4,ASRRAGGLNYEQY
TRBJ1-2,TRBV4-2,ASSQGPDRDNGYT
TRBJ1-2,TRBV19,ASSGTLYGYT
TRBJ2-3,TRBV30,AWSVHTLEASTDTQY
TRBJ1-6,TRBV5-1,ASSLGRQVRGSPLH
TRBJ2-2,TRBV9,ASSPTRQSTGELF
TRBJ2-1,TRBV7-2,ASSKDYRGWEQF
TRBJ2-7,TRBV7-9,ASRPRGSSYEQY
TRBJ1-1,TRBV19,ATMDRKNTEAF
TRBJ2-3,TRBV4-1,ASSHAAASRQGRTDTQY
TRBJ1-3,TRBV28,ASSLPPGGRGNTIY
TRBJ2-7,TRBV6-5,ASRRVPDVTYEQY
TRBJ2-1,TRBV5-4,ASSSTLSHEQF
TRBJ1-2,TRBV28,ASSPLAYGYT